The TCR beta chain under discussion was sequenced for a study of PD-L1 blockade in urothelial cancer. There are 17 residues in the CDR3. Trimming pared 6 bases from V and 3 bases from J, leaving 21 bases between. Germline V lookup: CDR1 KGHSH, CDR2 LQKENI. The method was immunoSEQ multiplex PCR; TCRdb's version includes in-frame clones alone and lacks a portion of them. The sample carries more than 75,000 clones, 84% recorded once. As for time point: pretreatment peripheral blood. Sampling of each patient yielded between 1 and 8 specimens, collected pretreatment and on-treatment. J is TRBJ1-3 and V is TRBV18; D is perhaps TRBD1 (5 bases). The sequence came from a man between 60 and 70 years old with urothelial cancer. The sequencing here drew on PBMCs, taken around atezolizumab (anti-PD-L1) treatment. The CDR3 nucleotides are TGTGCCAGCTCCCCTAAAAGCCGGGCGCAGGGTGGAAACACCATATATTTT. Translating it yields CASSPKSRAQGGNTIYF.